Reported below is one T cell receptor beta chain. No antigen is known for it. Together with a sample-barcoded 5' primer, a J-beta primer mix was included in a second PCR lasting about 6 to 12 cycles. Using its own MiXCR run on the 5' RACE reads, TCRdb lists one record per CDR3 protein. The table includes about 1.7 million distinct CDR3 sequences, roughly 28% detected once. The data are from a study of blood T cells in healthy people across ages. Study-level results: PBMCs were not sorted, which prevented a conclusive comparison of naive versus antigen-experienced cells. Long-lived and aged donors differed, with more naive CD4+ cells and higher diversity in the long-lived.

Healthy Caucasians from Russia aged roughly 6 to 95 served as donors. V was trimmed by 5 bases and J by 4 bases, leaving 11 bases between them. CDR3 length equals 13 residues. Germline V gives CDR1 MDHEN, CDR2 SYDVKM. The sequenced material came from blood. The TCR comes from a woman aged 25 to 39 in good health. V gene TRBV28 combines with J gene TRBJ1-2; D call uncertain. CDR3 nucleotides: TGTGCCAGCAGTCCAGGTTTGGTCTATGGCTACACCTTC. This codes for CASSPGLVYGYTF.